The 10 T cell receptor beta chains listed next were all sequenced from one sample in a study of blood T cell repertoires in COVID-19 (TCRdb year 2020). Libraries were made using the immunoSEQ multiplex PCR assay. TCRdb's version of the immuneACCESS table is confined to in-frame rearrangements and falls short of the full clone set. An unresolved V gene accounts for under half of the shortfall where checked; the remainder is of unknown origin. Here the sample has about 140,000 clones; over 60% occur a single time. The top ten hold less than 15% of the sample. The sequenced sample consisted of peripheral blood. The receptors were sampled from an elderly man with acute or convalescent COVID-19.

As regards this clone: The sample carries other DNA sequences with the same CDR3. The rearrangement uses TRBV6-1 and TRBJ1-2; maybe TRBD1 (5 bases). Deletions cut 2 bases from V and 4 bases from J, with 11 bases between. The CDR3 is 14 residues long. Germline V lookup: CDR1 MNHNS, CDR2 SASEGT. The CDR3 sequence is CASSESGGGYGYTF. As DNA, the CDR3 is TGTGCCAGCAGTGAAAGCGGCGGGGGCTATGGCTACACCTTC.

This chain uses TRBV5-1 with TRBJ2-2; 11 nucleotides line up with TRBD1. Germline CDR1 is SGHRS and CDR2 is YFSETQ. Trimming removed 2 bases from V and 6 bases from J; junction bases left unmatched: 3. This CDR3 spans 15 amino acids. As DNA, the CDR3 is TGCGCCAGCAGCTTCGGACAGGGGGCTCCCGGGGAGCTGTTTTTT. Encoded protein: CASSFGQGAPGELFF.

This sequence joins TRBV15 and TRBJ1-4; tentatively, D is TRBD1 (5 bases). CDR1 and CDR2 from the germline V gene are LNHNV and YYDKDF (reference sequence). The V and J ends lost 8 bases and 8 bases respectively, with 12 bases between them. The CDR3 has 12 residues. CDR3 in amino acids: CATGGETEKLFF. Written as DNA, the CDR3 is TGTGCCACCGGGGGGGAGACAGAAAAACTGTTTTTT.

The V and J genes are TRBV10-2 and TRBJ2-2; a weak D match, TRBD2 (6 bases). V was shortened by 4 bases and J by 7 bases, with 13 bases between the two germline ends. CDR1 is WSHSY, CDR2 SAAADI, per germline. This CDR3 spans 14 amino acids. CDR3: CASSAGLLIGELFF. CDR3 sequence (DNA): TGCGCCAGCAGTGCGGGACTTTTAATCGGGGAGCTGTTTTTT.

The chain joins TRBV29-1 to TRBJ2-4; no firm D call. V lost 4 bases and J 9 bases, leaving 10 bases between the germline ends. This CDR3 spans 11 amino acids. CDR1 and CDR2 (germline): SQVTM, ANQGSEA. The CDR3 loop reads CSVVVDSIQYF. CDR3 in DNA: TGCAGCGTTGTAGTAGATAGCATTCAGTACTTC. The complete variable domain, with remaining parts taken from reference TRBV29-1 and TRBJ2-4, reads SAVISQKPSRDICQRGTSLTIQCQVDSQVTMMFWYRQQPGQSLTLIATANQGSEATYESGFVIDKFPISRPNLTFSTLTVSNMSPEDSSIYLCSVVVDSIQYFGAGTRLSVL.

The chain has TRBV6-5 and TRBJ1-1; D ambiguous. The CDR3 extends over 15 amino acids. Trimming left V 2 bases short and J 4 bases short, with 14 bases between. CDR1 and CDR2 (germline): MNHEY, SVGAGI. In DNA, the CDR3 is TGTGCCAGCAGTTACATGACGGCAGGAATCACTGAAGCTTTCTTT. As protein: CASSYMTAGITEAFF.

This clone came up a few times. The chain joins TRBV5-6 to TRBJ1-5, with 7 bases lining up with TRBD1. V trimming: 0 bases; J trimming: 2 bases; junction bases outside the gene matches: 5. This CDR3 is built from 16 residues. Looked up from germline, CDR1 is SGHDT and CDR2 is YYEEEE. CDR3 sequence reads: CASSLGGGNGNQPQHF. The CDR3 region has the DNA TGTGCCAGCAGCTTGGGAGGGGGCAACGGCAATCAGCCCCAGCATTTT.

The chain links TRBV6-2 or TRBV6-3 to TRBJ1-6; 10 nucleotides agree with TRBD1. The V gene end was trimmed by 4 bases and the J gene end by 8 bases; junction bases not matched to a gene: 5. The CDR3 spans 15 residues. CDR1 and CDR2 (germline): MNHEY, SVGEGT. CDR3: CASSSGDRGYSPLHF. DNA for the CDR3: TGTGCCAGCAGTTCCGGGGACAGGGGATATTCACCCCTCCACTTT.

The gene calls are TRBV5-4 and TRBJ2-5; possible D gene TRBD1, 5 bases. CDR1 is SGHNT and CDR2 is YYREEE in the germline V gene (reference sequence). The CDR3 runs 13 residues. The V gene lost 3 bases and the J gene lost 2 bases, with 8 bases spanning the gap. The CDR3 region is CASSSTGQETQYF. Here the CDR3 DNA reads TGTGCCAGCAGCTCTACAGGACAAGAGACCCAGTACTTC. The variable domain in full, completed from reference TRBV5-4 and TRBJ2-5, reads ETGVTQSPTHLIKTRGQQVTLRCSSQSGHNTVSWYQQALGQGPQFIFQYYREEENGRGNFPPRFSGLQFPNYSSELNVNALELDDSALYLCASSSTGQETQYFGPGTRLLVL.

V is TRBV15 and J is TRBJ2-7; a possible D gene is TRBD2 (5 bases). Germline CDR1 LNHNV, CDR2 YYDKDF (reference sequence). This CDR3 spans 15 amino acids. V lost 1 base to trimming and J lost 0 bases, with 10 bases between them. The CDR3 protein is CATSRVGGLSYEQYF. The CDR3 nucleotides are TGTGCCACCAGCAGAGTGGGCGGACTCTCCTACGAGCAGTACTTC.